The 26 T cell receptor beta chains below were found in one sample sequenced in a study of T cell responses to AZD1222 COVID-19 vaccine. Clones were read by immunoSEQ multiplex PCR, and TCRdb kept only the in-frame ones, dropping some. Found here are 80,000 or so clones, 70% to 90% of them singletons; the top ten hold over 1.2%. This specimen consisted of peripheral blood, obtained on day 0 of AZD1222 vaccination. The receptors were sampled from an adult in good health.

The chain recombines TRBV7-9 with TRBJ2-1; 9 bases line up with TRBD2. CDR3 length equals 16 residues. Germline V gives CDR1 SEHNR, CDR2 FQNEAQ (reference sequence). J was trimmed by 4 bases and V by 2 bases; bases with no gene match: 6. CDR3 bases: TGTGCCAGCAGCTTACTTGCGGGAGGGCTTTACAATGAGCAGTTCTTC. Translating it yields CASSLLAGGLYNEQFF.

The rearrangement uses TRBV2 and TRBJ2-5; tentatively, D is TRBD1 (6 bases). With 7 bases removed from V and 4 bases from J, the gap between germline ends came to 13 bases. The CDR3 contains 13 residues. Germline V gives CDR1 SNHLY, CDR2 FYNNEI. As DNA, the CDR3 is TGTGCCAGCAAGGGACACCTTTTAGAGACCCAGTACTTC. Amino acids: CASKGHLLETQYF.

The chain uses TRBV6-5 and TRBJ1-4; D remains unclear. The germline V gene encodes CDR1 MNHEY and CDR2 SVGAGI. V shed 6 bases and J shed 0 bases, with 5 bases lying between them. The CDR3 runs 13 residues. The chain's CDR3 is CASRGTTNEKLFF. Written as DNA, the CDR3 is TGTGCCAGCAGGGGGACAACTAATGAAAAACTGTTTTTT.

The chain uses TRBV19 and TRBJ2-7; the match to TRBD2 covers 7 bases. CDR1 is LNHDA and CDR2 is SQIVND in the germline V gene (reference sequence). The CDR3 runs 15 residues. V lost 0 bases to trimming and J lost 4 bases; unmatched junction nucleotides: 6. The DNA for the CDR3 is TGTGCCAGTAGTATAGATCGGCAGGGAGGGTACGAGCAGTACTTC. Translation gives CASSIDRQGGYEQYF. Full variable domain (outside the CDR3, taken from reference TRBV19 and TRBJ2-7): DGGITQSPKYLFRKEGQNVTLSCEQNLNHDAMYWYRQDPGQGLRLIYYSQIVNDFQKGDIAEGYSVSREKKESFPLTVTSAQKNPTAFYLCASSIDRQGGYEQYFGPGTRLTVT.

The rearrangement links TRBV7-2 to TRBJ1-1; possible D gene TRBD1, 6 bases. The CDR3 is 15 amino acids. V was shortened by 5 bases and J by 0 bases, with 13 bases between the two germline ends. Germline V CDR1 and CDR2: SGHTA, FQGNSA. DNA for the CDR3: TGTGCCAGCAGCATGGGACATACGGTGAACACTGAAGCTTTCTTT. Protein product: CASSMGHTVNTEAFF.

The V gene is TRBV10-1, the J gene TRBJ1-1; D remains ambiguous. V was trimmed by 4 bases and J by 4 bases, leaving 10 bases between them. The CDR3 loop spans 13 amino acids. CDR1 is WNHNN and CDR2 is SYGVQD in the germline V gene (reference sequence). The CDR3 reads CASSGNGGTEAFF. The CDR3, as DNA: TGCGCCAGCAGTGGGAACGGTGGCACTGAAGCTTTCTTT.

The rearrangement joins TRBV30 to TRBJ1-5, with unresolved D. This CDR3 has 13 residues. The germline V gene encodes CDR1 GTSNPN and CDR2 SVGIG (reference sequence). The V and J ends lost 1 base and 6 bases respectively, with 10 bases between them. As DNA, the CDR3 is TGTGCCTGGAGTGCCTCCGGTGGTCAGCCCCAGCATTTT. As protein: CAWSASGGQPQHF.

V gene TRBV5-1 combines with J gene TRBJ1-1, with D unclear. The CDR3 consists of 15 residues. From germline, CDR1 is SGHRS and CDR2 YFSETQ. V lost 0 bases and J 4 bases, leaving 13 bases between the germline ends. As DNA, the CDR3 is TGCGCCAGCAGCTTGGACTTTAAGAGGGCCACTGAAGCTTTCTTT. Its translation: CASSLDFKRATEAFF.

CDR3 residues: CASSVAGGENTGELFF. The CDR3 region has the DNA TGTGCCAGCAGCGTGGCGGGAGGAGAGAACACCGGGGAGCTGTTTTTT. V and J are TRBV9 and TRBJ2-2, with TRBD2 identical over 8 bases. CDR1 is SGDLS, CDR2 YYNGEE, per germline. V lost 2 bases, J lost 1 base, and 4 bases stayed unmatched. The CDR3 has 16 amino acids.

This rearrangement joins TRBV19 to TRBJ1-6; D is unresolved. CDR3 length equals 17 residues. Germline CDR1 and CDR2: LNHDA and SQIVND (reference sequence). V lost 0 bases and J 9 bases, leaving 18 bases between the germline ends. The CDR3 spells CASSIDQAVAVGSPLHF. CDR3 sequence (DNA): TGTGCCAGTAGTATAGATCAAGCAGTAGCGGTTGGTTCACCCCTCCACTTT.

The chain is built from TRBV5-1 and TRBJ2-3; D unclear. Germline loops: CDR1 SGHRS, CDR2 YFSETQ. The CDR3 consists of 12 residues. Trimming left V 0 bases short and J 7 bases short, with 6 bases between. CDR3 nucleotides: TGCGCCAGCAGCTTGGACGGTTATACGCAGTATTTT. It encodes CASSLDGYTQYF.

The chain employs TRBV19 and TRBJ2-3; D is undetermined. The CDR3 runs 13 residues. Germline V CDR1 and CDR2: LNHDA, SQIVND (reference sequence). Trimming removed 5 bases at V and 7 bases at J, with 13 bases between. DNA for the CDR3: TGTGCCAGTAGTTCTCACAGTTTCAATACGCAGTATTTT. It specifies CASSSHSFNTQYF.

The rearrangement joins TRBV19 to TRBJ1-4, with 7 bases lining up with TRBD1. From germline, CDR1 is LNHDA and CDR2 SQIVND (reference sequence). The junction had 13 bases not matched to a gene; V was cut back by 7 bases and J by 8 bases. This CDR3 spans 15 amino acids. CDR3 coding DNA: TGTGCCAGTAAAGACAGGGTGGAGGCAGCGGAAAAACTGTTTTTT. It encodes CASKDRVEAAEKLFF.

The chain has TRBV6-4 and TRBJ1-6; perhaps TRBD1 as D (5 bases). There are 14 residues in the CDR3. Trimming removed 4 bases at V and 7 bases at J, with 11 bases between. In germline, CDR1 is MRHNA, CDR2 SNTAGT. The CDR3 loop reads CASSAVRGNSPLHF. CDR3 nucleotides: TGTGCCAGCAGTGCGGTTAGGGGAAATTCACCCCTCCACTTT.

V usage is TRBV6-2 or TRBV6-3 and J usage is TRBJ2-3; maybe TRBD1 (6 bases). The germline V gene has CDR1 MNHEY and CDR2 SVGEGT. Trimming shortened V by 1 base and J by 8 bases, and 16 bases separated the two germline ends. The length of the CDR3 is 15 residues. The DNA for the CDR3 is TGTGCCAGCAGTTACTTAGGACAGTTTCAAGGTACGCAGTATTTT. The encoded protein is CASSYLGQFQGTQYF.

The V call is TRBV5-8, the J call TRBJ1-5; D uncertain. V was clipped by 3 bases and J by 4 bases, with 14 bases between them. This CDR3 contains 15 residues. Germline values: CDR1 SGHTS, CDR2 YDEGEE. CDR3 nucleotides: TGTGCCAGCAGCTATCACGGGAGCCGTAATCAGCCCCAGCATTTT. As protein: CASSYHGSRNQPQHF.

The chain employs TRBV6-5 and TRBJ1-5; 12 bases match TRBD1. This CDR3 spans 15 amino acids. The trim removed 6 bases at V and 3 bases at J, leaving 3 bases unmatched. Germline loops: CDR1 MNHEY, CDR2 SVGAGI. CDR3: CASRGTGGNNQPQHF. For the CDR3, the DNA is TGTGCCAGCAGGGGGACAGGGGGCAACAATCAGCCCCAGCATTTT.

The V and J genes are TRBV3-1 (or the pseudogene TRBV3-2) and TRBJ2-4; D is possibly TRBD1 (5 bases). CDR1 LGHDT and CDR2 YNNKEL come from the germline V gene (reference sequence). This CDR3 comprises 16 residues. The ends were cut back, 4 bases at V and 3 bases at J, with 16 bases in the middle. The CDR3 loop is CASSPPPDSHKNIQYF. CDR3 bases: TGTGCCAGCAGCCCACCCCCCGACAGCCACAAAAACATTCAGTACTTC.

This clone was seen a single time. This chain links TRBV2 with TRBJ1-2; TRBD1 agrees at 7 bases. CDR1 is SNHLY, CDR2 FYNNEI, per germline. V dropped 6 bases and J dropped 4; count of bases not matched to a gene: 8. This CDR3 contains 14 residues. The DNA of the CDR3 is TGTGCCAGCAGAGACGGACAGGTCGTCTATGGCTACACCTTC. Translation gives CASRDGQVVYGYTF.

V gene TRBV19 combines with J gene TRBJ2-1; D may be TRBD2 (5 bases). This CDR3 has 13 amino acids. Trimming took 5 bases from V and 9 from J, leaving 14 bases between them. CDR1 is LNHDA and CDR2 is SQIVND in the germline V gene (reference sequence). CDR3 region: CASSLGGRTEQFF. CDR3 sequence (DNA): TGTGCCAGTAGTCTGGGCGGGCGTACTGAGCAGTTCTTC.

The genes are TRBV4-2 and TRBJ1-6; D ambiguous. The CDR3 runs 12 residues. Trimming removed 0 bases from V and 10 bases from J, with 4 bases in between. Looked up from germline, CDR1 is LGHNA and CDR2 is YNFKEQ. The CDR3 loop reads CASSQDRSPLHF. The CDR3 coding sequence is TGTGCCAGCAGCCAAGATCGCTCACCCCTCCACTTT.

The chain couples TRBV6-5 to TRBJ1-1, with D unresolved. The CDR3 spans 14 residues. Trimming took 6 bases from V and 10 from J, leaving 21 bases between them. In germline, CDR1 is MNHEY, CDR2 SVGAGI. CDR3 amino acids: CASRPEFSAFGAFF. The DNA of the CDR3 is TGTGCCAGCAGGCCGGAGTTTTCTGCGTTTGGAGCTTTCTTT.

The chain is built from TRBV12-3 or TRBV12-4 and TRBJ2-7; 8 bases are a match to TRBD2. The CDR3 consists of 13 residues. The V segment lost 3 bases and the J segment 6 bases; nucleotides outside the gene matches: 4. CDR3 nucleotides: TGTGCCAGCAGTTTGCGGGAGGCTGGCGAGCAGTACTTC. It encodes CASSLREAGEQYF.

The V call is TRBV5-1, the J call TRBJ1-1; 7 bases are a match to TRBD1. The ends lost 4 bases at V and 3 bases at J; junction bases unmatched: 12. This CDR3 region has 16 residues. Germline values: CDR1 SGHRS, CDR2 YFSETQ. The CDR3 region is CASSLHRGRLDTEAFF. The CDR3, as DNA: TGCGCCAGCAGCCTCCACAGGGGAAGGCTGGACACTGAAGCTTTCTTT.

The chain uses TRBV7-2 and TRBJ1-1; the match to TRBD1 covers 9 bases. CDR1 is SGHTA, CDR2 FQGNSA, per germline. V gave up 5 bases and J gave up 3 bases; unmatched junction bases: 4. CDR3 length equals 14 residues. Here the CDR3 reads CASSQDRGYTEAFF. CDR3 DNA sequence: TGTGCCAGCAGCCAAGACAGGGGGTACACTGAAGCTTTCTTT. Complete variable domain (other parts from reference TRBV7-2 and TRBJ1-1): GAGVSQSPSNKVTEKGKDVELRCDPISGHTALYWYRQSLGQGLEFLIYFQGNSAPDKSGLPSDRFSAERTGGSVSTLTIQRTQQEDSAVYLCASSQDRGYTEAFFGQGTRLTVV.

The CDR3 is CASSPTGTGSNTEAFF. The DNA of the CDR3 is TGTGCCAGCTCACCTACCGGGACAGGGAGTAATACTGAAGCTTTCTTT. The chain joins TRBV18 to TRBJ1-1; 9 nucleotides line up with TRBD1. The V gene's germline CDR1 is KGHSH and CDR2 LQKENI. Trimming at V came to 3 bases and at J to 5 bases, leaving 10 bases not matched to a gene. The CDR3 is 16 amino acids.